These 23 T cell receptor beta chains originate from one sample sequenced in a study of low-dose radiotherapy and immunotherapy resistance in tumors. TRAV- and TRBV-specific primers primed first-strand cDNA, covering alpha and beta chains. With a constant-region primer and a V-primer adapter, TCRs were subjected to approximately 21 PCR cycles of amplification. TCRdb redid the calling of the reads with MiXCR, one entry per CDR3 protein. The sample lists around 33,000 distinct CDR3 sequences; around 50% were seen once. The time point was: after trial treatment. As to treatment: LDRT plus nivolumab, ipilimumab, low-dose cyclophosphamide and aspirin (RACIN trial). Sequencing was performed on PBMCs, taken after low-dose radiotherapy plus immunotherapy. Every receptor here comes from a male donor with gallbladder cancer.

The chain couples TRBV5-1 to TRBJ2-1, with TRBD2 identical over 9 bases. The germline V gene has CDR1 SGHRS and CDR2 YFSETQ. Unmatched junction bases numbered 6, after V lost 4 bases and J lost 4 bases. CDR3 size: 15 residues. The CDR3 sequence: CASSPRLAEYNEQFF. DNA of the CDR3: TGCGCCAGCAGCCCAAGACTAGCGGAATACAATGAGCAGTTCTTC.

This clonotype was observed a few times. The chain couples TRBV27 to TRBJ2-7; D may be TRBD1 (6 bases). Trimming removed 5 bases at V and 3 bases at J, with 17 bases between. The germline V gene has CDR1 MNHEY and CDR2 SMNVEV (reference sequence). This CDR3 has 15 amino acids. Here the CDR3 DNA reads TGTGCCAGCAGTCCCCCGACAGGCTCCAACTACGAGCAGTACTTC. This encodes CASSPPTGSNYEQYF.

This clonotype came up once. A read error is the likely source, as a far larger clone sits one nucleotide away. The J gene is TRBJ2-3, the V gene TRBV12-3 or TRBV12-4, with 12 bases that match TRBD2. The CDR3 spans 18 residues. Unmatched junction bases numbered 13, after V lost 5 bases and J lost 4 bases. The CDR3 sequence: CASSEITSGRSISDTQYF. For the CDR3, the DNA is TGTGCCAGCAGTGAGATCACTAGCGGGAGGAGTATTTCAGATACGCAGTATTTT.

This clonotype was counted many times. This rearrangement joins TRBV29-1 to TRBJ2-1, with D possibly being TRBD1 (5 bases). V was clipped by 4 bases and J by 8 bases, with 18 bases between them. The CDR3 length is 14 residues. Germline loops: CDR1 SQVTM, CDR2 ANQGSEA. This chain's CDR3 is CSVVGLGLRDEQFF. CDR3 nucleotides: TGCAGCGTTGTAGGCTTGGGGCTCCGCGATGAGCAGTTCTTC.

V gene TRBV29-1 combines with J gene TRBJ2-7; 8 bases line up with TRBD1. The CDR3 extends over 15 amino acids. Germline lookup yields CDR1 SQVTM and CDR2 ANQGSEA. J gave up 1 base and V 0 bases, and 5 bases lay outside the gene matches. CDR3 bases: TGCAGCGTTGAAGAGACAGGGGCTCCATCCTACGAGCAGTACTTC. Its protein product is CSVEETGAPSYEQYF.

This clonotype was seen many times. The chain joins TRBV5-1 to TRBJ2-3, with D unclear. The germline CDR1 and CDR2 sequences are SGHRS and YFSETQ. V was shortened by 4 bases and J by 1 base, with 7 bases between the two germline ends. The length of the CDR3 is 13 residues. The CDR3 protein is CASSHRGTDTQYF. CDR3 bases: TGCGCCAGCAGCCACCGGGGCACAGATACGCAGTATTTT.

About this clonotype itself: The conserved phenylalanine or tryptophan normally closing the CDR3 is absent here, so this likely arose from a read error. This chain's CDR3 is CASSLQREMTNIQYL. CDR3 coding DNA: TGTGCCAGCAGTTTACAGCGGGAGATGACAAACATTCAGTACCTC. The rearrangement links TRBV28 to TRBJ2-4; 8 bases are a match to TRBD2. The CDR3 loop spans 15 amino acids. Germline trimming cut 2 bases from V and 6 bases from J; bases unmatched to any gene: 6. From germline, CDR1 is MDHEN and CDR2 SYDVKM.

The chain has TRBV28 and TRBJ2-6, with TRBD1 matching over 10 bases. Trimming cost V 5 bases and J 0 bases; bases outside gene matches: 13. Germline CDR1 and CDR2: MDHEN and SYDVKM. CDR3 length: 20 amino acids. The CDR3 is CASSANTWTGGSSGANVLTF. The CDR3 DNA follows: TGTGCCAGCAGTGCGAACACCTGGACAGGGGGGAGCTCTGGGGCCAACGTCCTGACTTTC.

This clonotype was counted between two and nine times. J is TRBJ1-2 and V is TRBV7-9; 9 bases are shared with TRBD1. Trimming at V came to 4 bases and at J to 4 bases, leaving 4 bases not matched to a gene. The CDR3 spans 14 residues. The germline V gene has CDR1 SEHNR and CDR2 FQNEAQ (reference sequence). This CDR3 reads CASSSRDRVYGYTF. In DNA form, the CDR3 reads TGTGCCAGCAGCTCCCGGGACAGGGTCTATGGCTACACCTTC.

This clonotype counts as medium-sized. The J gene is TRBJ1-6, the V gene TRBV27; 11 nucleotides match TRBD1. V lost 4 bases to trimming and J lost 5 bases; unmatched junction nucleotides: 7. Germline loops: CDR1 MNHEY, CDR2 SMNVEV (reference sequence). CDR3 length: 17 residues. The CDR3 region has the DNA TGTGCCAGCAGTTCCCCGGGACAGGGGGTTCATAATTCACCCCTCCACTTT. It codes for CASSSPGQGVHNSPLHF.

This clonotype counts as medium-sized. The chain links TRBV15 to TRBJ1-5; 9 positions match TRBD1. The CDR3 sequence is 15 residues long. Germline CDR1 and CDR2: LNHNV and YYDKDF (reference sequence). V lost 3 bases, J lost 5 bases, and 5 bases stayed unmatched. This CDR3 reads CATSRDGQGHQPQHF. The CDR3 DNA follows: TGTGCCACCAGCAGGGATGGACAGGGGCATCAGCCCCAGCATTTT.

As for this clonotype: The junction departs from the called germline gene at one end, perhaps through a read error. The chain is built from TRBV5-1 and TRBJ2-7, with TRBD1 matching 10 bases. Germline lookup yields CDR1 SGHRS and CDR2 YFSETQ. The CDR3 is 15 amino acids. CDR3 protein: CASSFRDRGFYEQYF. Here the CDR3 DNA reads TGTGCCAGCAGCTTTAGGGACAGGGGTTTCTACGAGCAGTACTTC. Together with reference TRBV5-1 and TRBJ2-7, the CDR3 gives the full variable domain: KAGVTQTPRYLIKTRGQQVTLSCSPISGHRSVSWYQQTPGQGLQFLFEYFSETQRNKGNFPGRFSGRQFSNSRSEMNVSTLELGDSALYLCASSFRDRGFYEQYFGPGTRLTVT.

V and J are TRBV5-1 and TRBJ1-3, with TRBD1 matching 7 bases. V was pared by 3 bases and J by 2 bases, with 11 bases of the junction left unmatched. The germline V gene encodes CDR1 SGHRS and CDR2 YFSETQ. This CDR3 has 17 residues. The CDR3: CASSSGTGQSAGNTIYF. CDR3 coding DNA: TGCGCCAGCAGCTCCGGAACGGGACAGTCAGCTGGAAACACCATATATTTT.

This clonotype was counted ten times or more. V gene TRBV29-1 combines with J gene TRBJ1-1; D unresolved. V was trimmed by 4 bases and J by 4 bases, leaving 13 bases between them. Germline loops: CDR1 SQVTM, CDR2 ANQGSEA. The CDR3 sequence is 13 residues long. The CDR3 sequence is CSVVLSRFTEAFF. The CDR3 region has the DNA TGCAGCGTTGTCCTCTCGAGGTTCACTGAAGCTTTCTTT.

The V and J genes are TRBV27 and TRBJ1-3, with TRBD1 matching over 8 bases. V trimming: 6 bases; J trimming: 11 bases; junction bases outside the gene matches: 3. Germline loops: CDR1 MNHEY, CDR2 SMNVEV (reference sequence). CDR3 length: 11 residues. As DNA, the CDR3 is TGTGCCAGCAGGGACAGGGCGGCCATATATTTT. The encoded protein is CASRDRAAIYF.

This clonotype was detected ten times or more. In DNA form, the CDR3 reads TGTGCCAGCAGCTTTGGCAGGGAGAGGGATACGCAGTATTTT. It codes for CASSFGRERDTQYF. The rearrangement links TRBV5-4 to TRBJ2-3; D tentatively reads TRBD1 or TRBD2 (5 bases each). The CDR3 runs to 14 residues. Germline lookup yields CDR1 SGHNT and CDR2 YYREEE (reference sequence). The V end was cut by 2 bases, the J end by 6 bases, with 13 bases between.

This clonotype was observed at least ten times. The chain employs TRBV5-1 and TRBJ2-1, with D unresolved. V was pared by 4 bases and J by 5 bases, with 13 bases between. Per germline, CDR1 SGHRS and CDR2 YFSETQ. CDR3 length: 14 amino acids. CDR3 nucleotide sequence: TGCGCCAGCAGCCAGCTTGGTACAAACAATGAGCAGTTCTTC. This sequence encodes CASSQLGTNNEQFF.

Regarding this clonotype: This sequence is one base from a far larger clone and is likely a read error. The chain recombines TRBV7-9 with TRBJ2-1, with D possibly TRBD1 on 5 matching bases. This CDR3 comprises 17 residues. Germline V gene data show CDR1 as SEHNR and CDR2 as FQNEAQ (reference sequence). V dropped 4 bases and J dropped 10 bases, with 26 bases sitting between them. CDR3 in DNA: TGTGCCAGCAGCTCCAGCTCCAGGGCCTCGGGTGTACGCGAGCAGTTCTTC. As protein: CASSSSSRASGVREQFF.

This clonotype occurred once. This chain links TRBV4-2 with TRBJ1-5; D remains unclear. CDR3 length equals 15 residues. Germline-derived CDR1 and CDR2 are LGHNA and YNFKEQ. The ends were cut back, 0 bases at V and 2 bases at J, with 8 bases in the middle. CDR3 amino acids: CASSQDEDGNQPQHF. The CDR3 DNA follows: TGTGCCAGCAGCCAAGATGAAGACGGCAATCAGCCCCAGCATTTT.

This clonotype was seen more than once but under ten times. The V and J genes are TRBV20-1 and TRBJ2-3; TRBD2 matches at 14 bases. Germline CDR1 and CDR2: DFQATT and SNEGSKA (reference sequence). The CDR3 consists of 17 residues. V shed 2 bases and J 3 bases; nucleotides not matched to a gene: 7. DNA for the CDR3: TGCAGTGCTAGACGAGGGACTAGCGGGAGTATGACAGATACGCAGTATTTT. It specifies CSARRGTSGSMTDTQYF.

This rearrangement joins TRBV28 to TRBJ2-7; 8 positions match TRBD2. Germline lookup yields CDR1 MDHEN and CDR2 SYDVKM. The CDR3 is 15 residues long. V trimming: 7 bases; J trimming: 2 bases; junction bases outside the gene matches: 10. This CDR3 reads CASIPSAGRAYEQYF. In DNA, the CDR3 is TGTGCCAGCATCCCCTCCGCCGGGAGGGCCTACGAGCAGTACTTC.

The genes are TRBV7-2 and TRBJ1-5; tentative D call: TRBD1 (5 bases). The CDR3 sequence is 19 residues long. The germline gives CDR1 SGHTA, CDR2 FQGNSA. Trimming removed 4 bases at V and 0 bases at J, with 22 bases between. The CDR3 spells CASSSVKRGTDYSNQPQHF. In nucleotides, the CDR3 is TGTGCCAGCAGCTCGGTAAAACGAGGGACGGACTATAGCAATCAGCCCCAGCATTTT. The whole variable domain, remainder taken from reference TRBV7-2 and TRBJ1-5, is GAGVSQSPSNKVTEKGKDVELRCDPISGHTALYWYRQSLGQGLEFLIYFQGNSAPDKSGLPSDRFSAERTGGSVSTLTIQRTQQEDSAVYLCASSSVKRGTDYSNQPQHFGDGTRLSIL.

This chain links TRBV29-1 with TRBJ2-1; TRBD2 matches at 10 bases. Per germline, CDR1 SQVTM and CDR2 ANQGSEA. The V segment lost 2 bases and the J segment 6 bases; nucleotides outside the gene matches: 10. The CDR3 consists of 16 residues. CDR3 DNA sequence: TGCAGCGTTGAACGGCTAGCGGGAGTAATGGGCAATGAGCAGTTCTTC. The encoded protein is CSVERLAGVMGNEQFF.